This T cell receptor (beta chain) was documented in a study of response to subunit inactivated influenza vaccine. TCRdb used MiXCR to reprocess the RT-PCR reads, holding one entry per CDR3 protein. The table includes over 750,000 distinct CDR3 sequences, 20% to 25% detected once. This CDR3 spans 15 amino acids. V gave up 4 bases and J gave up 4 bases; unmatched junction bases: 7. Per the germline V gene, CDR1 is KGHDR and CDR2 is SFDVKD. This clonotype was seen a few times. Its antigen is unidentified. Study observations and caveats: There was a suggestion from the authors that each seasonal influenza vaccination recruits few new T cells.

This clonotype originated in a man aged 50-59 years who received an inactivated influenza vaccine. The V call is TRBV24-1, the J call TRBJ2-7, with 9 bases lining up with TRBD1. This sample comprised PBMCs from blood, obtained more than 4 days after vaccination. CDR3 amino acids: CATSDPDRGRYEQYF. DNA of the CDR3: TGTGCCACCAGTGACCCTGACAGGGGGAGATACGAGCAGTACTTC.